The clone carrying this T cell receptor (beta chain) has just one count. As yet, its antigen is unknown. This record comes from a study of OX40 agonist ivuxolimab in advanced cancers. Study-wide background: Ivuxolimab, an agonist antibody against OX40 (CD134), was given to patients.

Study-level points and caveats: CD8+ T cells averaged more expanded clones than CD4+.

The CDR3 totals 14 residues. V lost 0 bases and J 7 bases, leaving 10 bases between the germline ends. Germline CDR1 reads SGHDT; CDR2 reads YYEEEE. Using immunoSEQ multiplex PCR, the repertoire was profiled, and TCRdb retains in-frame clones only, with some absent. The sample contains some 150,000 clones, 90% of which appear only once. The receptor was derived from an adult with an advanced solid tumor such as melanoma, head and neck, liver or kidney cancer. This chain uses TRBV5-6 with TRBJ2-2; a weak D match, TRBD2 (5 bases). The sample was CD4+ or CD8+ T cells sorted from blood, taken in a trial of the OX40 agonist ivuxolimab. The CDR3 reads CASSLASRDGELFF. DNA for the CDR3: TGTGCCAGCAGCTTGGCTAGCAGAGACGGGGAGCTGTTTTTT.